This T cell receptor beta chain was obtained from a study of blood T cell repertoires in COVID-19. The wider study: The United States, Italy and Spain were the sources of the acute and convalescent COVID-19 samples. T cells, B-cell-depleted T cells, or PBMCs supplied cDNA or gDNA.

The authors' processing: Amplifying reference gene primers gave estimates of nucleated cell counts. Assay used: immunoSEQ multiplex PCR; TCRdb lists only in-frame clones, some missing. V and J calls and clone size are those listed in that table; D and trimming were worked out from the DNA. The repertoire holds around 270,000 clones, with less than 90% as singletons. Trimming cost V 0 bases and J 0 bases, with 12 bases left between them. The CDR3 loop spans 16 amino acids. The V gene's germline CDR1 is SGHNT and CDR2 YYREEE (reference sequence). The clonotype was recovered from a young man with active or convalescent COVID-19. Sequenced sample: peripheral blood. The V call is TRBV5-4, the J call TRBJ1-2, with D hard to call. The CDR3 is CASSLATIRTNYGYTF. The CDR3 DNA sequence: TGTGCCAGCAGCTTGGCCACAATTCGAACTAACTATGGCTACACCTTC.